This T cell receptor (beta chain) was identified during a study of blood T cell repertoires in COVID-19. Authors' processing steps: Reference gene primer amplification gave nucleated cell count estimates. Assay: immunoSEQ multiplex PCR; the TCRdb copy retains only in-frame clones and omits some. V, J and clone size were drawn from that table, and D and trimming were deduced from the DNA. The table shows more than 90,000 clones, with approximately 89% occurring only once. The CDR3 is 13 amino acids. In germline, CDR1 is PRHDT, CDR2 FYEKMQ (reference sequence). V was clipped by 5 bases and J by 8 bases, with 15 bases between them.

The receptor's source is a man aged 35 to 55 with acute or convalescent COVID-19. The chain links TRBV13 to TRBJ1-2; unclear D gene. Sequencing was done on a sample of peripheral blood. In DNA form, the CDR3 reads TGTGCCAGCAGCCGCGGGAGGTACGAGGGCTACACCTTC. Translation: CASSRGRYEGYTF.